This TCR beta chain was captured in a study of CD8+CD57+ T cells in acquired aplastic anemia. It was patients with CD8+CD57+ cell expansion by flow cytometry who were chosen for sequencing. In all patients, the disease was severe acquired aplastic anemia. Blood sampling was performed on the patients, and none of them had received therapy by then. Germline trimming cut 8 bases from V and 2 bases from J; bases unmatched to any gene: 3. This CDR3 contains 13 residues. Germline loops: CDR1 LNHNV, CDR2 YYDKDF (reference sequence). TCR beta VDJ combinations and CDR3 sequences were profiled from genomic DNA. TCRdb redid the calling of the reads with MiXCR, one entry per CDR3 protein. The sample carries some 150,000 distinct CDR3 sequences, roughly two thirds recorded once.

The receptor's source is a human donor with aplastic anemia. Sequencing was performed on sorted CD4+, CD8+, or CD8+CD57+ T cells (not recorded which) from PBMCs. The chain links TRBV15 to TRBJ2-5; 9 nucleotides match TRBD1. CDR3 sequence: CATGTGRQETQYF. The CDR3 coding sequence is TGTGCCACCGGGACAGGGAGGCAAGAGACCCAGTACTTC.